This TCR beta chain stems from a study of blood T cell repertoires in COVID-19 (dated by TCRdb to 2020 to 2021). A note on the overall study: Samples from collaborators originated in the United States, Italy and Spain and spanned both the acute and convalescent phases of COVID-19. A de-identified subject ID, COVID-19 status, age in years and sex were almost always included in the sample metadata. A freely available public database, intended as a resource for researchers studying the immune response to SARS-CoV-2, is where the repertoires were released. The samples were drawn from two sources: the first 160 participants of the ongoing ImmuneRACE study, and 1,000 to 1,500 subjects contributed by 6 global collaborators. HLA class I and class II types, where available, came from metadata supplied by the sample provider rather than from assay-based typing. Deeply sampled blood TCRbeta repertoires from subjects exposed to, actively infected with, or recovered from COVID-19 were included in the dataset. The material from the prospective study consisted of cDNA or gDNA derived from T cells, B-cell-depleted T cells, or PBMCs. Broader findings and caveats from the paper: Clinical and demographic metadata were provided uncurated, with the amount varying by source and participant.

Whole blood was collected in K2EDTA tubes by collaborating institutions according to the institutions' own protocols. Collaborator samples were shipped for TCRbeta analysis as frozen whole blood, isolated PBMCs, or DNA extracted from either sample type. TCRbeta CDR3 regions were amplified from genomic DNA using the immunoSEQ Assay, a bias-controlled multiplex PCR. The published analysis was carried out like this. Within the assay, amplification of reference gene primers was used to estimate how many nucleated cells each sample contained. To quantify the absolute abundance of each unique TCRbeta CDR3 rearrangement, sequence reads were collapsed and filtered. For each sample, productive Simpson clonality was calculated as the square root of Simpson's diversity index over productive rearrangements. TCRdb took over this immuneACCESS table, retaining in-frame rearrangements with V and J assigned. Such tables are incomplete; in checked studies, under half of the missing clones stem from an unresolved V gene, and the remainder is unexplained. That table supplies the V and J calls and clone size; D and trimming were determined from the DNA. The sample table shows roughly 60,000 clones, and more than 90% are seen once. The ten largest clones add up to about 6% of the sample.

As concerns this clone: The specificity of this receptor is unknown. One base away there is no much larger clone; base qualities are not given.

Input material: peripheral blood. The receptor was isolated from a human donor in a cohort sampled during active COVID-19.

The CDR3 sequence is CASSPSAGTGNTIYF. The DNA is as follows: TGTGCCAGCTCACCCTCGGCAGGGACTGGAAACACCATATATTTT. Here the chain combines TRBV18 and TRBJ1-3; TRBD1 is perhaps the D gene, given 5 matching bases. Spanning cysteine to phenylalanine, the CDR3 consists of 15 amino acids. Only the CDR3 region is kept as DNA, spanning 45 bases read in frame from base 1. CDR1 and CDR2, per the germline V gene, are KGHSH and LQKENI. V was cut back by 3 bases and J by 2 bases, leaving a gap of 11 bases between them.